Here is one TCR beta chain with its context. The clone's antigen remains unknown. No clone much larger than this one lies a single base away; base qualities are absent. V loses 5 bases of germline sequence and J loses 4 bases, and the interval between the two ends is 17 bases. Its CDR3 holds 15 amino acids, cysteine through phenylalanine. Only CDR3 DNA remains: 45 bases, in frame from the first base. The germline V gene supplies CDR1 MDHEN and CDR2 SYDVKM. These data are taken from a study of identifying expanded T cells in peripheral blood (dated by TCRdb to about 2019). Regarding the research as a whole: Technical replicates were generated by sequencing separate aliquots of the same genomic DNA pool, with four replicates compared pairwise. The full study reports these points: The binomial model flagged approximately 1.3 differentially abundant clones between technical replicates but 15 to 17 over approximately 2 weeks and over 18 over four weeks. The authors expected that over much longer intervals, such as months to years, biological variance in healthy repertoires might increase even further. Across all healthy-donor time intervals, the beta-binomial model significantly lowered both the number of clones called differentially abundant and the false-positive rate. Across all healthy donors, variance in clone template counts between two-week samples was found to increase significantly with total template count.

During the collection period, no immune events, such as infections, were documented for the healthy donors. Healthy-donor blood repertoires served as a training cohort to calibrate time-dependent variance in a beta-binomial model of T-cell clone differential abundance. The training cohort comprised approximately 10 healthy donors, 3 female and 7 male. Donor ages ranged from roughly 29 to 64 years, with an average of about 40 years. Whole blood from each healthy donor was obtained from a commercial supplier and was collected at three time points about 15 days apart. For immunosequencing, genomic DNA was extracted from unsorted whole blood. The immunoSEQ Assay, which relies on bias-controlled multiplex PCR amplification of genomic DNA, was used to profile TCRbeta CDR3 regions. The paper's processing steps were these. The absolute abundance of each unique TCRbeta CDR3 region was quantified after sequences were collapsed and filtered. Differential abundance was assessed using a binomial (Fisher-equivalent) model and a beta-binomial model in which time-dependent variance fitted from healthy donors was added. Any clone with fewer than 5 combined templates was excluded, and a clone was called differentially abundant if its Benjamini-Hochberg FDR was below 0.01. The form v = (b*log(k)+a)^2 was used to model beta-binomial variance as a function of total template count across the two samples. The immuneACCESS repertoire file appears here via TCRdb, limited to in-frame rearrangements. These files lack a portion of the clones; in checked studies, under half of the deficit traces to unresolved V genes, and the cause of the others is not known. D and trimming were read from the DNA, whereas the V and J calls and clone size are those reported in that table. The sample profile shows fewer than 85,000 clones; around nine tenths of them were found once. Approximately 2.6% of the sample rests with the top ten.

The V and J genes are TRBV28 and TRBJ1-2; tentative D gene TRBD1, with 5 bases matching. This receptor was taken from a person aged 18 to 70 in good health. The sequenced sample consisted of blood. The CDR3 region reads CASSRQLTTTYGYTF. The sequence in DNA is TGTGCCAGCAGTCGACAGCTGACCACGACCTATGGCTACACCTTC.